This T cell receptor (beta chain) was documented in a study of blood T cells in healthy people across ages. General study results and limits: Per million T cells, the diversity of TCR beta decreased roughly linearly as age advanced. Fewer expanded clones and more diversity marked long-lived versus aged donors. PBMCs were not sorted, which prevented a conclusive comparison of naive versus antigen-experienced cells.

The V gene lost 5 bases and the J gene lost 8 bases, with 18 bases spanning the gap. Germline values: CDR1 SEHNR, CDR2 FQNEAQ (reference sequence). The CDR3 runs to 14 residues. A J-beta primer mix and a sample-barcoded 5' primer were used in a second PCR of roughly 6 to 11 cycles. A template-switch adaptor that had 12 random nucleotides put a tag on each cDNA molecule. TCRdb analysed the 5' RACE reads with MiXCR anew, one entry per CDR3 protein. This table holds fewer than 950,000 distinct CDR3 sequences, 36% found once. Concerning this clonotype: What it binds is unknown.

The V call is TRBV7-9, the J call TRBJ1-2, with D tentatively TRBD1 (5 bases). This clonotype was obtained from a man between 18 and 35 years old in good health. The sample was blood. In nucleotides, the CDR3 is TGTGCCAGCAGCGGAGCAGGGAGCCGTAGCGGCTACACCTTC. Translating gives CASSGAGSRSGYTF.